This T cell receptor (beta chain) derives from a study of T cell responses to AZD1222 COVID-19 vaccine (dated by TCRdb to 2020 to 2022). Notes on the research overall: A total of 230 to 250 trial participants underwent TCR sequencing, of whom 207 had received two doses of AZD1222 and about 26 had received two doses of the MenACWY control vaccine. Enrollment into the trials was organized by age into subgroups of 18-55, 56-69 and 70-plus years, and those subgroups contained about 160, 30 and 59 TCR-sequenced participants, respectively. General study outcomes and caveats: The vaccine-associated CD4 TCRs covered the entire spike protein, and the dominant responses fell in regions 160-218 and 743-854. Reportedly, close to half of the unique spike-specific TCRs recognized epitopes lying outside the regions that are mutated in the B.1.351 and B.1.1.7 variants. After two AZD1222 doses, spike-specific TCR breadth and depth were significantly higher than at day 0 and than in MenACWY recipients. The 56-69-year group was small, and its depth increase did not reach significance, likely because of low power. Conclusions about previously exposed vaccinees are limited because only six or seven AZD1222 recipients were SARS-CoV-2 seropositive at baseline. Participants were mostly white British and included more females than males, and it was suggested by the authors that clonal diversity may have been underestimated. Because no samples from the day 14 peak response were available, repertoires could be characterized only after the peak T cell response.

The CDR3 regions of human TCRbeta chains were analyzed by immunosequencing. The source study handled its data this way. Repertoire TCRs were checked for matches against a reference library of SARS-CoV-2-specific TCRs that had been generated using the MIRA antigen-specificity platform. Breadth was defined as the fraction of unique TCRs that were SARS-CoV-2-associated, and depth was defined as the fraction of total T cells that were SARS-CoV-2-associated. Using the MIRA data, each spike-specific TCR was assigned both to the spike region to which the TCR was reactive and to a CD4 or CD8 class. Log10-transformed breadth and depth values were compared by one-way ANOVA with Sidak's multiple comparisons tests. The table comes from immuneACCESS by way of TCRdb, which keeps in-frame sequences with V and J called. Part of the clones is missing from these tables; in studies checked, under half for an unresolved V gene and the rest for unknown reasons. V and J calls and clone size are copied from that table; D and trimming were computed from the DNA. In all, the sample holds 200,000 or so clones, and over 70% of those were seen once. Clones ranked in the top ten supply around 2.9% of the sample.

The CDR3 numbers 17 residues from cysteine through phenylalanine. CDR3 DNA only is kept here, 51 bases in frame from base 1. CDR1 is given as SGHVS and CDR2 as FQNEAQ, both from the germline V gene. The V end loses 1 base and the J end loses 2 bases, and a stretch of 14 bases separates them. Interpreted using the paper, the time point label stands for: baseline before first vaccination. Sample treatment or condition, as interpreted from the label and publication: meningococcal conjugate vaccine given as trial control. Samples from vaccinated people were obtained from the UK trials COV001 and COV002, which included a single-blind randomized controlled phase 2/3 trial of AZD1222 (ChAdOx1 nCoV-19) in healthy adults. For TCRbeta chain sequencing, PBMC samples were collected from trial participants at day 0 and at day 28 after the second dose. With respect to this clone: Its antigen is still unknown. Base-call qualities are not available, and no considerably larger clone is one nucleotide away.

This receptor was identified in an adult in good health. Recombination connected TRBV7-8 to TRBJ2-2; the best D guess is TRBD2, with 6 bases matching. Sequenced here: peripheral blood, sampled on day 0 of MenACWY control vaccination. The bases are TGTGCCAGCAGCTTAGAGGAGGGTGACAGAAACACCGGGGAGCTGTTTTTT. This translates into CASSLEEGDRNTGELFF.